What follows is one TCR beta chain and its context. Its antigen is as yet unknown. V shed 3 bases, J shed 4 bases, and the junction held 3 bases outside the gene matches. The CDR3 runs to 16 residues. The germline gives CDR1 SGHAT, CDR2 FQNNGV. The data were taken from a study of shared clonotypes between healthy human individuals. Study overall: Donor ages ranged 18 to 49 years: a couple of women, a few men.

It was approximately 0.2 ug DNA, approximately 30,000 T cell genomes, that sorted-subset replicate PCRs used. TCRdb's copy holds only in-frame clones and misses some; the assay was immunoSEQ multiplex PCR. In the table there are some 1,400,000 clones, roughly 96% of which are singletons. Study-wide results and caveats: Clonotype sharing across a few donors was observed for 4% to 5.5% of naive CD4 clonotypes. Naive subsets usually exceeded memory subsets in estimated richness.

J is TRBJ2-7 and V is TRBV11-2; 16 bases are shared with TRBD2. This clonotype was obtained from a man aged 30 to 45 in good health. The sample consisted of naive CD4+ T cells sorted from blood. As to subset: CD45RA+ positively selected. CDR3 loop: CASSLGLAGGRYEQYF. The CDR3 bases are TGTGCCAGCAGCTTGGGACTAGCGGGAGGGAGATACGAGCAGTACTTC.